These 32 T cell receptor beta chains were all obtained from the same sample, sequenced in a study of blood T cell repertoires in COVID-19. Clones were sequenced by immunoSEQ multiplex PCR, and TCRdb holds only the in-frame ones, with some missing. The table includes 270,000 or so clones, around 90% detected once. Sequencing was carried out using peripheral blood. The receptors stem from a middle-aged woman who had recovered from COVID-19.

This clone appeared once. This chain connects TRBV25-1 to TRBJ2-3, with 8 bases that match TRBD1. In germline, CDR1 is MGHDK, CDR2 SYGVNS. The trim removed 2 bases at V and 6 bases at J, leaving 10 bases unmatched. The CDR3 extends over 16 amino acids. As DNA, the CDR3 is TGTGCCAGCAGTGAAAACTTCCGGACAGGGCTGGATACGCAGTATTTT. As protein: CASSENFRTGLDTQYF.

The CDR3 DNA reads as TGTGCCAGCAGCTTAGGTCAGGGGCCCCTCTACACGCAGTATTTT. Protein product: CASSLGQGPLYTQYF. This rearrangement joins TRBV13 to TRBJ2-3; D possibly corresponds to TRBD1 (6 bases). The V gene's germline CDR1 is PRHDT and CDR2 FYEKMQ (reference sequence). Trimming removed 0 bases at V and 9 bases at J, with 16 bases between. The CDR3 has 15 amino acids.

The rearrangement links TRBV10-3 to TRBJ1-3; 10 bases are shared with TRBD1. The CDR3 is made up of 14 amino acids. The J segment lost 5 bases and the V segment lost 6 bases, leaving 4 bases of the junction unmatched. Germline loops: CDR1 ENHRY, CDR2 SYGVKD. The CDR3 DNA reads TGTGCCATCAGCGGACAGGGGGGGAGAAACACCATATATTTT. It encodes CAISGQGGRNTIYF.

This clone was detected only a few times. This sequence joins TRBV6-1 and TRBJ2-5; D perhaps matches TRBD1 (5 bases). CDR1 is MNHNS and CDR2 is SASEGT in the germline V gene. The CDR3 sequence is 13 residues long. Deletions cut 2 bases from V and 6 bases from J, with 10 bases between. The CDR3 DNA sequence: TGTGCCAGCAGTGAACGACCAGGGAAGACCCAGTACTTC. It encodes CASSERPGKTQYF.

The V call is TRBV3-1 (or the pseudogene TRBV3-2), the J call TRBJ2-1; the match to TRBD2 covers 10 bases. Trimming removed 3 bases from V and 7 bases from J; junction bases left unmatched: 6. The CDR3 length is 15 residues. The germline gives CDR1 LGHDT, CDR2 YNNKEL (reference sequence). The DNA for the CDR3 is TGTGCCAGCAGCCATTTAGCGGGAGGCGTGAATGAGCAGTTCTTC. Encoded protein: CASSHLAGGVNEQFF.

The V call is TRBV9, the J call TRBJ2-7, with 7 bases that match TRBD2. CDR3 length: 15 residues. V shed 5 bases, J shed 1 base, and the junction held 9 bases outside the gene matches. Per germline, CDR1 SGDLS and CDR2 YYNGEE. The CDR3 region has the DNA TGTGCCAGCAGTGTAAATAGCGGGTCTTCCTACGAGCAGTACTTC. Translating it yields CASSVNSGSSYEQYF.

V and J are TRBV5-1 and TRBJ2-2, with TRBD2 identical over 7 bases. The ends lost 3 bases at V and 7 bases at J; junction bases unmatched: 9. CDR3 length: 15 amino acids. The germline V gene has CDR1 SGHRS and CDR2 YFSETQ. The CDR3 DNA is TGCGCCAGCAGCTCCACCGGGACTAAGGACGGGGAGCTGTTTTTT. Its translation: CASSSTGTKDGELFF. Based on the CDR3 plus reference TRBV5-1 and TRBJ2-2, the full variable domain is KAGVTQTPRYLIKTRGQQVTLSCSPISGHRSVSWYQQTPGQGLQFLFEYFSETQRNKGNFPGRFSGRQFSNSRSEMNVSTLELGDSALYLCASSSTGTKDGELFFGEGSRLTVL.

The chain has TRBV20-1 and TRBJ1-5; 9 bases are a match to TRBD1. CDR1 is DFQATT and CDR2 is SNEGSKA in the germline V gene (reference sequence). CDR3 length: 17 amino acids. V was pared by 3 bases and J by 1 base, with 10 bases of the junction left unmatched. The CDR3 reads CSASSPAGTGSNQPQHF. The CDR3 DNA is TGCAGTGCTAGTAGTCCAGCCGGGACAGGGAGCAATCAGCCCCAGCATTTT.

For the CDR3, the DNA is TGTGCCAGCAGTGATAACCGGGACAGGGCCTACGAGCAGTACTTC. It codes for CASSDNRDRAYEQYF. The genes are TRBV6-1 and TRBJ2-7, with 9 bases aligning to TRBD1. The CDR3 has 15 residues. The V gene end was trimmed by 3 bases and the J gene end by 2 bases; junction bases not matched to a gene: 5. CDR1 and CDR2 from the germline V gene are MNHNS and SASEGT.

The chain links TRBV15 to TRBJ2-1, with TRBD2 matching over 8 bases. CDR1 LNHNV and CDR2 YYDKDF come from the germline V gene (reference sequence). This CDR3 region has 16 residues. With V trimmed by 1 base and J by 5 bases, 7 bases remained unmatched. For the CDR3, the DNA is TGTGCCACCAGCAGAGTTCCTAGCGGGCAGAACAATGAGCAGTTCTTC. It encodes CATSRVPSGQNNEQFF.

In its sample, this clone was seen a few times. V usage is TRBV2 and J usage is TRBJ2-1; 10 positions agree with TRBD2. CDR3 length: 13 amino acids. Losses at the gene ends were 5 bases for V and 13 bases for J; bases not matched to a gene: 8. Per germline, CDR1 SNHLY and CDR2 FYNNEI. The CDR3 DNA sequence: TGTGCCAGCAGTTCCCTAGCGGGAGATTCCCAGTTCTTC. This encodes CASSSLAGDSQFF.

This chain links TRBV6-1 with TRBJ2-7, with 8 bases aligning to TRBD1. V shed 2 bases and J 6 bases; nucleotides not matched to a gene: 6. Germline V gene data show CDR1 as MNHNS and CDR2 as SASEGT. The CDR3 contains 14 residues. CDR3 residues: CASSEQGASREQYF. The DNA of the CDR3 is TGTGCCAGCAGTGAACAGGGGGCGAGCCGCGAGCAGTACTTC.

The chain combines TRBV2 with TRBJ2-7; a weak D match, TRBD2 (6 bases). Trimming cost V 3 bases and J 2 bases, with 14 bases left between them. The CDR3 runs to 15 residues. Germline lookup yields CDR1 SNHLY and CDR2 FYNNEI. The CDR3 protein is CASSDDAGNPYEQYF. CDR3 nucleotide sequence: TGTGCCAGCAGTGACGACGCGGGGAACCCCTACGAGCAGTACTTC.

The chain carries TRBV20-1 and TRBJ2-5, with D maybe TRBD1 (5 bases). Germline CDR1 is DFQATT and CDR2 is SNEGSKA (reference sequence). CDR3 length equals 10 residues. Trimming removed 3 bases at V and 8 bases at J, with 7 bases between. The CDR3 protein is CSASQGTQYF. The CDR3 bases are TGCAGTGCTAGTCAGGGAACCCAGTACTTC.

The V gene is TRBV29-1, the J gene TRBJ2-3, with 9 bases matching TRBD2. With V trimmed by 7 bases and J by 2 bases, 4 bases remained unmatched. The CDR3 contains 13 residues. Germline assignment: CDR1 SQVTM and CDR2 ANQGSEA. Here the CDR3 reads CSARLAATDTQYF. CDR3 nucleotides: TGCAGCGCGCGACTAGCGGCCACAGATACGCAGTATTTT.

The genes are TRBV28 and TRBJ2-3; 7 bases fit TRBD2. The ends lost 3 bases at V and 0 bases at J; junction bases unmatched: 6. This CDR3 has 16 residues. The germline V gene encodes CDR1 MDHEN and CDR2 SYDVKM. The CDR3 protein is CASSFLGGLSTDTQYF. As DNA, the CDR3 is TGTGCCAGCAGTTTTCTCGGGGGACTAAGCACAGATACGCAGTATTTT.

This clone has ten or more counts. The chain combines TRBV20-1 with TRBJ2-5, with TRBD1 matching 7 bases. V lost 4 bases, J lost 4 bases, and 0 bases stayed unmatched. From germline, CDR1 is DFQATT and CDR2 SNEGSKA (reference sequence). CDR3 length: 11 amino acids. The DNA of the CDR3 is TGCAGTGCTACAGGGGGAGAGACCCAGTACTTC. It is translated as CSATGGETQYF.

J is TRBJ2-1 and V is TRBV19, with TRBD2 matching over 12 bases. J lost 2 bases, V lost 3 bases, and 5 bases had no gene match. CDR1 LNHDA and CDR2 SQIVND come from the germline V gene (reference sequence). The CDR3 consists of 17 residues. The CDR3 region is CASSMWRTSGAYNEQFF. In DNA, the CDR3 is TGTGCCAGTAGTATGTGGAGGACTAGCGGGGCCTACAATGAGCAGTTCTTC.

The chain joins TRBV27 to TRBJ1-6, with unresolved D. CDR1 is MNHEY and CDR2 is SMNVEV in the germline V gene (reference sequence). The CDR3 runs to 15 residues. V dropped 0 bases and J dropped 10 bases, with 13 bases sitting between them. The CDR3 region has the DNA TGTGCCAGCAGTTTATCGGCCCCAGGTACCTCACCCCTCCACTTT. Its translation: CASSLSAPGTSPLHF.

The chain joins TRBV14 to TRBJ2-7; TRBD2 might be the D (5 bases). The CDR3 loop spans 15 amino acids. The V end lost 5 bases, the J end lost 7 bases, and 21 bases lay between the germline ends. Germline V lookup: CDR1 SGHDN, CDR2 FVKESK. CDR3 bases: TGTGCCAGCAGCAAGGGAGACTTTGCAAGGAGTGAGCAGTACTTC. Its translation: CASSKGDFARSEQYF.

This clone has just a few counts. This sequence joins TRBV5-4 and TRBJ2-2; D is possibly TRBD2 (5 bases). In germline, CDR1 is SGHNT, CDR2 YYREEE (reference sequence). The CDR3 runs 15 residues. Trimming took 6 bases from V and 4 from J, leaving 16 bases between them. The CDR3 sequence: CASTGDWAATGELFF. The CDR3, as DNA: TGTGCCAGCACCGGGGATTGGGCAGCCACCGGGGAGCTGTTTTTT.

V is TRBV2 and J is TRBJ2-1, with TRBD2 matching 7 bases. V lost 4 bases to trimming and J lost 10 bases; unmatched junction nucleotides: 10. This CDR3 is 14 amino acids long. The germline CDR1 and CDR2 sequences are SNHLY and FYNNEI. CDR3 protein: CASSVLAEPGEQFF. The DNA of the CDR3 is TGTGCCAGCAGTGTTCTAGCGGAGCCGGGGGAGCAGTTCTTC.

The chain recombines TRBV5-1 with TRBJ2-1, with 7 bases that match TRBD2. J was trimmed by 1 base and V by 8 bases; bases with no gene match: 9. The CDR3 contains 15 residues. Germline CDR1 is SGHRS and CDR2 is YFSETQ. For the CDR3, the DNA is TGCGCCAGTAAGGGCGGGAGTCTATCCTACAATGAGCAGTTCTTC. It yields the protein CASKGGSLSYNEQFF.

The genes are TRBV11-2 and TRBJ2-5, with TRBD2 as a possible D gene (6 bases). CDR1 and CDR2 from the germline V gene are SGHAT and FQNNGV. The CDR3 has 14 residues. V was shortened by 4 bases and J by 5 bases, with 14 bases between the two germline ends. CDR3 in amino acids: CASSYLSGEETQYF. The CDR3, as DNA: TGTGCCAGCAGCTACCTATCGGGGGAGGAGACCCAGTACTTC. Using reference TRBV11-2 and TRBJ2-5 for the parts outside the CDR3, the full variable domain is EAGVAQSPRYKIIEKRQSVAFWCNPISGHATLYWYQQILGQGPKLLIQFQNNGVVDDSQLPKDRFSAERLKGVDSTLKIQPAKLEDSAVYLCASSYLSGEETQYFGPGTRLLVL.

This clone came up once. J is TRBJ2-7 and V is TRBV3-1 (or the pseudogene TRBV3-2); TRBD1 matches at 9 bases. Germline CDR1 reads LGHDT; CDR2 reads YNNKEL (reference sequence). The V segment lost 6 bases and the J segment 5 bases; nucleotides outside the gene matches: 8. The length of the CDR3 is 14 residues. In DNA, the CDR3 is TGTGCCAGCAGAAGACAGGGGGGACTCAACGAGCAGTACTTC. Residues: CASRRQGGLNEQYF.

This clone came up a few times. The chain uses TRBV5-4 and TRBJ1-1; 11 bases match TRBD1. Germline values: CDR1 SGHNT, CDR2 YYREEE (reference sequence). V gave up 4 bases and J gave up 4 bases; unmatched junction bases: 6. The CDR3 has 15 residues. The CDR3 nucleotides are TGTGCCAGCAGCCGGACAGGGGGCCTCATCACTGAAGCTTTCTTT. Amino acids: CASSRTGGLITEAFF.

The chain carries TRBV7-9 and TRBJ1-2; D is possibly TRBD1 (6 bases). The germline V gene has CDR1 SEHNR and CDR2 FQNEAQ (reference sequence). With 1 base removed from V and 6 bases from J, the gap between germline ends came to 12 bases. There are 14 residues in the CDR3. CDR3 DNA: TGTGCCAGCAGCTTAGGGTCAGGGGACAATGGCTACACCTTC. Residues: CASSLGSGDNGYTF.

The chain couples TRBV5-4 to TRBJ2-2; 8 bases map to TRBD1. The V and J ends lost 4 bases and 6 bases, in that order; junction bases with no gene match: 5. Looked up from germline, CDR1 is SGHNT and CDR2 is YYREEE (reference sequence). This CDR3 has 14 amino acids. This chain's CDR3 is CASSADRGPGELFF. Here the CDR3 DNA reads TGTGCCAGCAGCGCCGACAGGGGCCCCGGGGAGCTGTTTTTT.

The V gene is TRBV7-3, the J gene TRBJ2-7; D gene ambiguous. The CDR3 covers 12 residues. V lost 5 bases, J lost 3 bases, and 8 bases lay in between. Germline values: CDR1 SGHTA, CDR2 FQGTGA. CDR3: CASSNASYEQYF. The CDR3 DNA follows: TGTGCCAGCAGCAACGCCAGCTACGAGCAGTACTTC. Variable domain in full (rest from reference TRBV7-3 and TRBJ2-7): GAGVSQTPSNKVTEKGKYVELRCDPISGHTALYWYRQSLGQGPEFLIYFQGTGAADDSGLPNDRFFAVRPEGSVSTLKIQRTERGDSAVYLCASSNASYEQYFGPGTRLTVT.

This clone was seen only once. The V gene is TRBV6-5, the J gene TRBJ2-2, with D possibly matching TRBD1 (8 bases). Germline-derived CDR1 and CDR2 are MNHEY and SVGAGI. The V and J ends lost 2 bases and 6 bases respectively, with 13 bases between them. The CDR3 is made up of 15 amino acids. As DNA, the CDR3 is TGTGCCAGCAGTTACGGACAGGGAGGGTCCGGGGAGCTGTTTTTT. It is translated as CASSYGQGGSGELFF.

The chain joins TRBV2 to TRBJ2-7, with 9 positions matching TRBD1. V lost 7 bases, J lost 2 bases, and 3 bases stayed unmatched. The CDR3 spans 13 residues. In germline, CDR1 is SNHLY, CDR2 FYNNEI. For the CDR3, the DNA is TGTGCCAGCAAGGGGACAGGGACCTACGAGCAGTACTTC. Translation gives CASKGTGTYEQYF.

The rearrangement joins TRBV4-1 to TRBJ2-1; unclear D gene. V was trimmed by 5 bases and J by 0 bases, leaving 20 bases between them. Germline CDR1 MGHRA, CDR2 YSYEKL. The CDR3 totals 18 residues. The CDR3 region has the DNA TGCGCCAGCAGCTACCTGGTCTCGTTTCTAAGCTCCTACAATGAGCAGTTCTTC. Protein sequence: CASSYLVSFLSSYNEQFF.